Described below is a single T cell receptor beta chain sequence and its context. Antigen specificity is unknown. The data derive from a study of post-analysis software for immune sequencing data. The study's findings and limits: With TRBV5-6, TRBV5-1 and TRBV20-1 included, a handful of TRBV segments were more frequent in patients than in controls.

cDNA libraries for TCR beta contained unique molecular identifiers. From the PCR reads, TCRdb called clonotypes with MiXCR, one entry per CDR3 protein. Of 820,000 or so distinct CDR3 sequences listed, approximately 57% are singletons. In germline, CDR1 is DFQATT, CDR2 SNEGSKA (reference sequence). The CDR3 is 13 residues long. V gave up 4 bases and J gave up 7 bases, with 14 bases separating them. Input material: blood. The chain joins TRBV20-1 to TRBJ1-5; a weak D match, TRBD1 (6 bases). This sequence was found in a girl aged 10 to 17 with multiple sclerosis. The CDR3 is CSATKGGGQPQHF. CDR3 DNA sequence: TGCAGTGCTACCAAGGGGGGCGGCCAGCCCCAGCATTTT.